These 27 T cell receptor beta chains were sequenced from one sample in a study of read filtering for tumor transcriptome and immune sequencing. This library used around 0.4 ug RNA and molecular barcoded adaptors spanning alpha/delta and beta/gamma chains. TCRdb re-called the reads with MiXCR, one entry per CDR3 protein. In the table there are over 50,000 distinct CDR3 sequences, approximately 14% of which are singletons. Sequencing was performed on a population of CD138-negative cells sorted from bone marrow. These receptors all come from a donor aged 40 or over with multiple myeloma.

This clonotype was seen at least ten times. This chain connects TRBV20-1 to TRBJ2-5; 7 positions match TRBD1. Trimming removed 1 base from V and 5 bases from J; junction bases left unmatched: 10. The CDR3 runs 15 residues. Germline V CDR1 and CDR2: DFQATT, SNEGSKA (reference sequence). Here the CDR3 reads CSARVGSDRAETQYF. CDR3 nucleotides: TGCAGTGCTAGAGTAGGATCAGACAGGGCGGAGACCCAGTACTTC.

The chain is built from TRBV4-1 and TRBJ1-2, with unresolved D. CDR3 size: 15 residues. V was shortened by 0 bases and J by 7 bases, with 15 bases between the two germline ends. Germline CDR1 and CDR2: MGHRA and YSYEKL. In DNA form, the CDR3 reads TGCGCCAGCAGCCAAGAAAAGGGAATGTTTGCTGGCTACACCTTC. Amino acid sequence: CASSQEKGMFAGYTF.

Notes on this clonotype: Just one base apart from a much larger clone, this may be a read error. This chain uses TRBV7-8 with TRBJ1-5; the D is unclear. With 2 bases removed from V and 11 bases from J, the gap between germline ends came to 28 bases. The CDR3 is made up of 18 amino acids. CDR1 is SGHVS and CDR2 is FQNEAQ in the germline V gene. The CDR3 loop reads CASSLLSTRDSRGEAQHF. CDR3 bases: TGTGCCAGCAGCTTATTATCGACCCGTGATAGTCGTGGTGAAGCCCAGCATTTT.

At least ten counts were recorded for this clonotype. The chain carries TRBV29-1 and TRBJ1-1; D is undetermined. Germline loops: CDR1 SQVTM, CDR2 ANQGSEA. CDR3 length: 12 amino acids. V was shortened by 6 bases and J by 4 bases, with 12 bases between the two germline ends. The CDR3, as DNA: TGCAGCGTCATCACTGGAGTCACTGAAGCTTTCTTT. Amino acids: CSVITGVTEAFF. The full variable domain, in which reference TRBV29-1 and TRBJ1-1 provide the parts outside the CDR3, is SAVISQKPSRDICQRGTSLTIQCQVDSQVTMMFWYRQQPGQSLTLIATANQGSEATYESGFVIDKFPISRPNLTFSTLTVSNMSPEDSSIYLCSVITGVTEAFFGQGTRLTVV.

This chain connects TRBV6-1 to TRBJ2-1, with TRBD1 matching 9 bases. This CDR3 comprises 14 residues. Trimming cost V 3 bases and J 12 bases; bases outside gene matches: 9. Germline V lookup: CDR1 MNHNS, CDR2 SASEGT. The CDR3 DNA follows: TGTGCCAGCAGTGATCAGGACAGGGGAAGTAGGCAGTTCTTC. This gives the protein CASSDQDRGSRQFF.

The J gene is TRBJ1-5, the V gene TRBV20-1; D unresolved. Per germline, CDR1 DFQATT and CDR2 SNEGSKA (reference sequence). V lost 0 bases to trimming and J lost 9 bases, with 15 bases between them. The CDR3 has 14 amino acids. The CDR3 bases are TGCAGTGCTAGAGATAATTTCAAGGTTGTGCCCCAGCATTTT. Its protein product is CSARDNFKVVPQHF.

This clonotype has at least ten counts. The rearrangement joins TRBV12-3 or TRBV12-4 to TRBJ1-3; tentatively, D is TRBD1 (6 bases). With 6 bases removed from V and 0 bases from J, the gap between germline ends came to 18 bases. The CDR3 sequence is 17 residues long. CDR3 loop: CASRPGVGATSGNTIYF. The CDR3 DNA reads TGTGCCAGCAGGCCTGGAGTGGGGGCAACCTCTGGAAACACCATATATTTT.

This clonotype occurred many times. The CDR3 region has the DNA TGTGCCAGCAGTTACTTGGACAGGGTAGGAGAGACCCAGTACTTC. It encodes CASSYLDRVGETQYF. V gene TRBV6-6 combines with J gene TRBJ2-5; the match to TRBD1 covers 8 bases. J lost 4 bases, V lost 1 base, and 5 bases had no gene match. Germline V gene lookup returns CDR1 MNHNY and CDR2 SVGAGI (reference sequence). CDR3 length: 15 residues.

The chain joins TRBV7-3 to TRBJ2-1; 9 nucleotides match TRBD1. Trimming at V came to 1 base and at J to 9 bases, leaving 7 bases not matched to a gene. The germline V gene has CDR1 SGHTA and CDR2 FQGTGA. The CDR3 loop spans 15 amino acids. CDR3 nucleotide sequence: TGTGCCAGCAGCTTAATGACAGGGGGGATGAGTGAGCAGTTCTTC. Residues: CASSLMTGGMSEQFF.

This clonotype was seen repeatedly, ten times or more. The chain links TRBV20-1 to TRBJ2-1; TRBD1 matches 7 bases. The length of the CDR3 is 14 residues. Per the germline V gene, CDR1 is DFQATT and CDR2 is SNEGSKA (reference sequence). With 3 bases clipped from V and 5 bases from J, the junction kept 7 bases outside the gene matches. CDR3 in amino acids: CSASYSTGNNEQFF. DNA for the CDR3: TGCAGTGCTAGTTACTCGACAGGGAACAATGAGCAGTTCTTC.

With regard to this clonotype: A much larger clone differs from this one at a single base, so this may be a read error. Because the CDR3 is missing its conserved closing phenylalanine or tryptophan, this is likely a read error. The chain combines TRBV6-5 with TRBJ2-1; TRBD1 agrees at 8 bases. Trimming removed 6 bases from V and 2 bases from J; junction bases left unmatched: 3. The CDR3 contains 14 residues. Per the germline V gene, CDR1 is MNHEY and CDR2 is SVGAGI. CDR3 in amino acids: CASRKGQAYNEQFL. Here the CDR3 DNA reads TGTGCCAGCAGAAAGGGACAGGCCTACAATGAGCAGTTCCTC.

This clonotype was detected many times. V and J are TRBV7-9 and TRBJ2-1, with D hard to call. V dropped 0 bases and J dropped 2 bases, with 5 bases sitting between them. The CDR3 is made up of 14 amino acids. Germline CDR1 SEHNR, CDR2 FQNEAQ (reference sequence). CDR3 sequence reads: CASSLAGTYNEQFF. DNA of the CDR3: TGTGCCAGCAGCTTAGCGGGCACCTACAATGAGCAGTTCTTC. The whole variable domain, remainder taken from reference TRBV7-9 and TRBJ2-1, is DTGVSQNPRHKITKRGQNVTFRCDPISEHNRLYWYRQTLGQGPEFLTYFQNEAQLEKSRLLSDRFSAERPKGSFSTLEIQRTEQGDSAMYLCASSLAGTYNEQFFGPGTRLTVL.

This clonotype was seen at least ten times. The chain recombines TRBV19 with TRBJ2-3; 10 bases are shared with TRBD2. The CDR3 has 16 amino acids. Germline trimming cut 3 bases from V and 6 bases from J; bases unmatched to any gene: 9. Germline V gene data show CDR1 as LNHDA and CDR2 as SQIVND (reference sequence). The CDR3 loop is CASSMYGLAVGDTQYF. For the CDR3, the DNA is TGTGCCAGTAGTATGTATGGACTAGCGGTAGGGGATACGCAGTATTTT.

This clonotype was observed once. The chain employs TRBV12-3 or TRBV12-4 and TRBJ2-4; D remains unclear. The ends were cut back, 3 bases at V and 1 base at J, with 13 bases in the middle. The CDR3 is 16 residues long. CDR3 residues: CASSFSAIMAKNIQYF. Written as DNA, the CDR3 is TGTGCCAGCAGTTTTTCTGCGATTATGGCCAAAAACATTCAGTACTTC.

This sequence joins TRBV6-5 and TRBJ2-2, with 9 bases fitting TRBD2. Per the germline V gene, CDR1 is MNHEY and CDR2 is SVGAGI. V lost 3 bases and J lost 3; bases outside the gene matches: 11. The CDR3 has 18 residues. The CDR3 sequence: CASSYSFLAGDHTGELFF. The CDR3 DNA is TGTGCCAGCAGTTATTCATTCTTAGCGGGAGATCACACCGGGGAGCTGTTTTTT.

This clonotype was recorded a few times. This sequence joins TRBV15 and TRBJ1-5; 9 nucleotides align to TRBD1. Trimming cost V 1 base and J 4 bases; bases outside gene matches: 11. CDR3 length equals 18 residues. CDR1 LNHNV and CDR2 YYDKDF come from the germline V gene (reference sequence). The CDR3, as DNA: TGTGCCACCAGCAGAGGAGTAGGACAGGGGAATTTAAATCAGCCCCAGCATTTT. Its protein product is CATSRGVGQGNLNQPQHF.

The rearrangement links TRBV3-1 to TRBJ2-1, with TRBD2 as a possible D gene (6 bases). The CDR3 has 18 amino acids. The ends were cut back, 4 bases at V and 0 bases at J, with 19 bases in the middle. Per germline, CDR1 LGHDT and CDR2 YNNKEL (reference sequence). The CDR3 here is CASSLPRSGGSSYNEQFF. The CDR3 coding sequence is TGTGCCAGCAGCCTGCCGCGCTCCGGGGGAAGCTCCTACAATGAGCAGTTCTTC.

This chain uses TRBV7-2 with TRBJ2-2; 10 nucleotides match TRBD2. Germline assignment: CDR1 SGHTA and CDR2 FQGNSA. V dropped 8 bases and J dropped 1; count of bases not matched to a gene: 7. This CDR3 contains 16 residues. CDR3 bases: TGTGCCAGCTCCTCCAGCGGGAGGGGGAACACCGGGGAGCTGTTTTTT. Its translation: CASSSSGRGNTGELFF.

This clonotype has a count of ten or more. The V and J genes are TRBV12-3 or TRBV12-4 and TRBJ2-1, with TRBD2 matching 9 bases. The CDR3 has 19 amino acids. The V and J ends lost 4 bases and 0 bases, in that order; junction bases with no gene match: 13. This CDR3 reads CASSSPSGRKRGSYNEQFF. DNA for the CDR3: TGTGCCAGCAGTTCCCCCAGCGGGAGGAAGAGGGGCTCCTACAATGAGCAGTTCTTC.

This clonotype was seen at least ten times. This sequence joins TRBV25-1 and TRBJ1-1, with D unresolved. The V gene's germline CDR1 is MGHDK and CDR2 SYGVNS. V lost 1 base, J lost 1 base, and 7 bases lay in between. The CDR3 is 14 amino acids. The CDR3 DNA reads as TGTGCCAGCAGTGAATCGGGCAAGAACACTGAAGCTTTCTTT. This encodes CASSESGKNTEAFF. Combining the CDR3 with reference TRBV25-1 and TRBJ1-1 gives the whole variable domain EADIYQTPRYLVIGTGKKITLECSQTMGHDKMYWYQQDPGMELHLIHYSYGVNSTEKGDLSSESTVSRIRTEHFPLTLESARPSHTSQYLCASSESGKNTEAFFGQGTRLTVV.

This clonotype has at least ten counts. In DNA, the CDR3 is TGCAGTGCTAGAGATATTATATCCCCCGGGACTAGCTCCTACAATGAGCAGTTCTTC. It specifies CSARDIISPGTSSYNEQFF. The rearrangement links TRBV20-1 to TRBJ2-1, with 8 bases that match TRBD2. Looked up from germline, CDR1 is DFQATT and CDR2 is SNEGSKA (reference sequence). This CDR3 is built from 19 residues. V trimming: 0 bases; J trimming: 0 bases; junction bases outside the gene matches: 13.

This clonotype was seen ten or more times. The rearrangement links TRBV29-1 to TRBJ2-7; 7 bases are a match to TRBD2. The CDR3 sequence is 11 residues long. V shed 5 bases, J shed 7 bases, and the junction held 5 bases outside the gene matches. In germline, CDR1 is SQVTM, CDR2 ANQGSEA. The CDR3 DNA reads TGCAGCGTTTCCTCCGGGGGGGAGCAGTACTTC. Its protein product is CSVSSGGEQYF.

Comments on this clonotype: The junction departs from the called germline gene at one end, perhaps through a read error. The chain combines TRBV3-1 with TRBJ2-7; D gene uncertain. The CDR3 runs to 12 residues. Germline-derived CDR1 and CDR2 are LGHDT and YNNKEL (reference sequence). The CDR3 loop is CASSQRLYERYF. CDR3 nucleotide sequence: TGTGCCAGCAGCCAACGATTATACGAGCGGTACTTC.

Turning to this clonotype: A much larger clone differs by one base, so this may be a read error. This sequence joins TRBV29-1 and TRBJ2-3, with D maybe TRBD1 (5 bases). CDR3 length equals 14 residues. Trimming pared 6 bases from V and 2 bases from J, leaving 15 bases between. CDR1 and CDR2 from the germline V gene are SQVTM and ANQGSEA. The CDR3: CSVGRVPNTDTQYF. CDR3 nucleotide sequence: TGCAGCGTCGGCAGGGTACCGAACACAGATACGCAGTATTTT.

This clonotype was seen at least ten times. V is TRBV5-1 and J is TRBJ2-1; no definite D call. The CDR3 contains 13 residues. Deletions cut 3 bases from V and 9 bases from J, with 13 bases between. Germline V gene lookup returns CDR1 SGHRS and CDR2 YFSETQ. The CDR3 bases are TGCGCCAGCAGCTACCAAGCGAATGGTGAGCAGTTCTTC. It encodes CASSYQANGEQFF.

About this clonotype: This likely came from a read error, as a far larger clone is one base away. The chain couples TRBV7-2 to TRBJ1-1, with D unresolved. Germline CDR1 SGHTA, CDR2 FQGNSA. The CDR3 runs to 14 residues. The chain's CDR3 is CASSLKGTNTGAFF. CDR3 nucleotide sequence: TGTGCCAGCAGCTTAAAGGGTACAAACACTGGAGCTTTCTTT.

This clonotype was counted between two and nine times. The chain joins TRBV4-3 to TRBJ1-1; a possible D gene is TRBD1 (5 bases). From germline, CDR1 is LGHNA and CDR2 YSLEER. Trimming shortened V by 0 bases and J by 4 bases, and 21 bases separated the two germline ends. The CDR3 has 18 amino acids. In nucleotides, the CDR3 is TGCGCCAGCAGCCAAGATCCAAAGGGTGGGGGATGGGGCACTGAAGCTTTCTTT. It codes for CASSQDPKGGGWGTEAFF.